This T cell receptor beta chain derives from a study of T cells in women clearing cervical HPV infection. Clones were sequenced by immunoSEQ multiplex PCR, and TCRdb holds only the in-frame ones, with some missing. The specimen's table records 39,000 or so clones. CDR1 and CDR2 from the germline V gene are ENHRY and SYGVKD. Between the trimmed V and J ends, which lost 2 bases and 1 base, there was a span of 10 bases. The CDR3 is 15 amino acids. With regard to this clone: The CDR3 end lies 3 residues beyond the end of the read and is filled in from the germline J gene.

The sequencing sample was made of blood buffy coat. The chain employs TRBV10-3 and TRBJ2-3; D might be TRBD1 or TRBD2, each matching 5 bases. The receptor was derived from a woman aged 18-69 years with a cervical HPV16 infection that either progressed to CIN3+ or cleared (not recorded which). CDR3 bases read: TGTGCCATCAGTGAGCCCCAGGGAGGCACAGATACG. It yields the protein CAISEPQGGTDT. Given in full, the CDR3 is CAISEPQGGTDTQYF.